This TCR beta chain was found in a study of a mutant IDH1 vaccine in newly diagnosed glioma (dated by TCRdb to the early 2020s). Regarding the research as a whole: Vaccination began 4-6 weeks after radiotherapy alone, or alongside temozolomide cycles in the chemotherapy-containing groups. Of the roughly 34 treated patients, about 60% were male and about 40% were female, and the mean age was 40.4 years. Prior to enrollment, standard therapy consisting of radiotherapy alone, temozolomide alone, or radiochemotherapy with temozolomide had been administered to patients, with the combination being received by most patients. The week-35 safety follow-up took place at visit V12, and the week-47 end of study took place at visit V13. Peripheral blood was drawn at six visits: V03 (baseline), V05, V07, V10, V12 and V13. For exploratory analyses, longitudinal TCRB deep sequencing was carried out in roughly 23 treated patients wherever samples were available.

The sample holds one count of this clone. Its binding antigen is unknown. No per-base quality is available; no much larger clone lies one base away. Libraries came from the immunoSEQ multiplex PCR assay. The hsTCRB Kit was used according to the manufacturer's protocol to amplify rearranged TCR beta chain sequences. Sequencing of TCRB libraries was carried out on an Illumina MiSeq. Under the source paper's analysis protocol: Demultiplexing, trimming and gene mapping were performed with the kit vendor's proprietary platform. Imported from immuneACCESS, the table was reduced by TCRdb to in-frame sequences with V and J called. These copies leave out some clones; in studies compared against another copy, an unresolved V gene accounts for under half, and the cause of the remainder is not known. D and trimming were read from the DNA, whereas the V and J calls and clone size are those reported in that table. Present in this sample are approximately 50,000 clones, 76% of which were seen just once. Just under 5% of the sample is held by the ten biggest clonotypes.

The time point label for this specimen denotes: week 47, end of study. Every vaccine dose consisted of 300 ug of a 20-mer mutant IDH1 peptide in Montanide, administered subcutaneously together with topical imiquimod. Eight vaccinations were administered to patients in weeks 1, 3, 5, 7, 11, 15, 19 and 23, corresponding to visits V03 through V10. The donors had newly diagnosed IDH1-mutant astrocytomas of WHO grade 3 or 4 that showed loss of nuclear ATRX. The samples were drawn from NOA16, a multicentre, single-arm, open-label phase I trial in Germany that tested a mutant IDH1 peptide vaccine in humans for the first time. Genomic DNA for TCRB sequencing was extracted from EDTA blood using the DNeasy Blood and Tissue Kit. The germline V gene supplies CDR1 SGHDT and CDR2 YYEEEE. From the cysteine up to the phenylalanine, the CDR3 has a length of 12 residues. The only DNA kept is the CDR3, 36 bases in frame from the first base. Cut back by 4 bases and 6 bases, the V and J ends lie 11 bases apart.

General findings and caveats noted by the study authors: It was noted by the authors that analyses of patient blood samples could not be reproduced owing to sample limitations. PBMC samples for TCRB deep sequencing were selected based on availability. No apparent relationship was observed between pseudoprogression and alterations in the top peripheral T cell clonotypes detected by TCRB sequencing. Across multiple MHC alleles, vaccine-induced immune responses were seen in 90% to 95% of patients.

The rearrangement combines TRBV5-6 with TRBJ2-7, with the D gene not confidently named. The TCR sequence derives from a middle-aged woman with glioma. Some clones in this sample may be carry-over from other donors' samples. The input for sequencing was PBMCs, taken from a glioma patient whose treatment included an IDH1 peptide vaccine. CDR3 region: CASSGSFGEQYF. The DNA sequence reads TGTGCCAGCAGCGGCTCCTTTGGCGAGCAGTACTTC.